This TCR beta chain emerged from a study of read filtering for tumor transcriptome and immune sequencing. Study-level information: The cohort had approximately 16 men and over eleven women aged about 45 to 90, mean about 66 years. DNase treatment preceded whole-transcriptome library preparation.

Molecular barcoded adaptors covering alpha/delta and beta/gamma chains were used on 400 ng RNA. TCRdb reprocessed the reads with MiXCR, giving one entry per CDR3 protein. The sample records tens of thousands of distinct CDR3 sequences, under 20% being singletons. Overall study results and limits: Even smaller IR-seq throughput identified most shared clonotypes. The CD138-negative fraction was mixed bone marrow immune cells, not pure T cells.

This clonotype has a handful of counts. Antigen: not known. This receptor was taken from a donor aged 40 or older with multiple myeloma. Material: a population of CD138-negative cells sorted from bone marrow.

CDR3: CASIWRMNTEAFF. The CDR3 DNA is TGTGCCAGCATCTGGAGGATGAACACTGAAGCTTTCTTT. The chain recombines TRBV28 with TRBJ1-1; D uncertain. The CDR3 sequence is 13 residues long. Germline V lookup: CDR1 MDHEN, CDR2 SYDVKM. V lost 7 bases to trimming and J lost 0 bases, with 9 bases between them.